The 21 T cell receptor beta chains given below trace back to one sample, sequenced in a study of blood T cells in healthy people across ages. The authors ran a second PCR of about 7 to 11 cycles using a sample-barcoded 5' primer and a J-beta primer mix. TCRdb redid the calling of the 5' RACE reads with MiXCR, one entry per CDR3 protein. The profile shows some 1.5 million distinct CDR3 sequences, roughly 43% of them singletons. Sequenced input: blood. The source is a woman between 18 and 29 years old in good health.

The chain combines TRBV12-3 or TRBV12-4 with TRBJ2-1, with D possibly matching TRBD1 (6 bases). Trimming took off 7 bases at V and 9 bases at J, with 16 bases between the two ends. The CDR3 covers 13 residues. The CDR3 is CASTLQGFSEQFF. The CDR3 DNA reads TGTGCCAGCACCTTACAGGGCTTTAGTGAGCAGTTCTTC.

The V and J genes are TRBV7-9 and TRBJ2-5; 10 bases match TRBD2. The CDR3 extends over 16 amino acids. V was clipped by 4 bases and J by 1 base; unmatched bases: 6. CDR1 is SEHNR and CDR2 is FQNEAQ in the germline V gene (reference sequence). The CDR3 bases are TGTGCCAGCAGCTCCACTAGCGGGGAAACCCAAGAGACCCAGTACTTC. It codes for CASSSTSGETQETQYF.

The chain links TRBV11-2 to TRBJ1-6; D remains ambiguous. This CDR3 is built from 17 residues. The ends were cut back, 2 bases at V and 8 bases at J, with 19 bases in the middle. Germline V gene data show CDR1 as SGHAT and CDR2 as FQNNGV. The CDR3 spells CASSLWDSSGGDSPLHF. CDR3 sequence (DNA): TGTGCCAGCAGCTTATGGGATTCTTCGGGTGGGGATTCACCCCTCCACTTT. Full variable domain (outside the CDR3, taken from reference TRBV11-2 and TRBJ1-6): EAGVAQSPRYKIIEKRQSVAFWCNPISGHATLYWYQQILGQGPKLLIQFQNNGVVDDSQLPKDRFSAERLKGVDSTLKIQPAKLEDSAVYLCASSLWDSSGGDSPLHFGNGTRLTVT.

The gene calls are TRBV20-1 and TRBJ2-7; D is undetermined. The CDR3 is 12 amino acids. V dropped 4 bases and J dropped 3 bases, with 10 bases sitting between them. Germline lookup yields CDR1 DFQATT and CDR2 SNEGSKA (reference sequence). CDR3 sequence: CSATAFSYEQYF. The CDR3 DNA is TGCAGTGCTACGGCTTTTAGCTACGAGCAGTACTTC.

This clonotype has just a few counts. The CDR3 protein is CASSTLLAGDEQYF. CDR3 nucleotides: TGTGCCAGCAGCACCTTACTAGCGGGAGACGAGCAGTACTTC. The rearrangement uses TRBV6-2 or TRBV6-3 and TRBJ2-7, with TRBD2 matching over 11 bases. The CDR3 runs to 14 residues. V was pared by 6 bases and J by 5 bases, with 6 bases of the junction left unmatched. Germline-derived CDR1 and CDR2 are MNHEY and SVGEGT.

This chain joins TRBV12-3 or TRBV12-4 and TRBJ1-5; D is possibly TRBD1 (5 bases). Trimming took 3 bases from V and 7 from J, leaving 10 bases between them. This CDR3 spans 13 amino acids. The CDR3 loop reads CASSFGQGQPQHF. The CDR3 DNA sequence: TGTGCCAGCAGTTTTGGGCAGGGACAGCCCCAGCATTTT.

This clonotype was detected ten times or more. This chain connects TRBV6-5 to TRBJ2-7; TRBD2 is a possible D gene (6 bases). Germline V gene lookup returns CDR1 MNHEY and CDR2 SVGAGI. The CDR3 has 15 residues. V lost 8 bases, J lost 1 base, and 18 bases lay in between. The CDR3 DNA reads as TGTGCCAGCTCACCGCGAGGGACTGGTTCCTACGAGCAGTACTTC. Its protein is CASSPRGTGSYEQYF.

V usage is TRBV20-1 and J usage is TRBJ2-1; 12 positions agree with TRBD2. Per the germline V gene, CDR1 is DFQATT and CDR2 is SNEGSKA (reference sequence). V lost 4 bases to trimming and J lost 2 bases; unmatched junction nucleotides: 3. The length of the CDR3 is 15 residues. The CDR3 nucleotides are TGCAGTGCTAAGACTAGCGGGGGCCCCTACAATGAGCAGTTCTTC. This sequence encodes CSAKTSGGPYNEQFF.

The J gene is TRBJ2-5, the V gene TRBV7-9; 9 nucleotides align to TRBD2. This CDR3 comprises 17 residues. With V trimmed by 0 bases and J by 2 bases, 7 bases remained unmatched. The V gene's germline CDR1 is SEHNR and CDR2 FQNEAQ (reference sequence). In DNA form, the CDR3 reads TGTGCCAGCAGCTTAGCCGAAGCGGGAGGTCTACAAGAGACCCAGTACTTC. It is translated as CASSLAEAGGLQETQYF. Full variable domain (rest looked up from reference TRBV7-9 and TRBJ2-5): DTGVSQNPRHKITKRGQNVTFRCDPISEHNRLYWYRQTLGQGPEFLTYFQNEAQLEKSRLLSDRFSAERPKGSFSTLEIQRTEQGDSAMYLCASSLAEAGGLQETQYFGPGTRLLVL.

This clonotype was observed a handful of times. The chain recombines TRBV5-1 with TRBJ1-5; the D gene is possibly TRBD1 (5 bases). Trimming stripped 0 bases from V and 5 bases from J, with 12 bases between. Germline V lookup: CDR1 SGHRS, CDR2 YFSETQ. This CDR3 comprises 15 residues. This CDR3 is CASSLAGGTDQPQHF. CDR3 sequence (DNA): TGCGCCAGCAGCTTGGCCGGGGGGACCGATCAGCCCCAGCATTTT.

This chain joins TRBV7-6 and TRBJ2-5, with D possibly matching TRBD1 (6 bases). The V gene's germline CDR1 is SGHVS and CDR2 FNYEAQ. V was cut by 1 base and J by 11 bases, with 14 bases left in between. The CDR3 totals 13 residues. The CDR3 here is CASSLGQGLGQYF. Written as DNA, the CDR3 is TGTGCCAGCAGCTTAGGGCAGGGGCTGGGGCAGTACTTC.

This clonotype was seen a few times. The chain uses TRBV3-1 and TRBJ2-1; 8 positions agree with TRBD2. The V gene's germline CDR1 is LGHDT and CDR2 YNNKEL (reference sequence). The CDR3 spans 15 residues. J was trimmed by 2 bases and V by 7 bases; bases with no gene match: 7. CDR3 loop: CASTTLAGTYNEQFF. The CDR3 nucleotides are TGTGCCAGCACCACCTTAGCGGGAACCTACAATGAGCAGTTCTTC.

This clonotype was seen at least ten times. This chain uses TRBV7-3 with TRBJ2-3; TRBD2 matches at 9 bases. Per the germline V gene, CDR1 is SGHTA and CDR2 is FQGTGA. The CDR3 sequence is 18 residues long. V lost 1 base to trimming and J lost 0 bases; unmatched junction nucleotides: 8. As DNA, the CDR3 is TGTGCCAGCAGCTTAAGCTACGCGGGAGGGATTAGCACAGATACGCAGTATTTT. As protein: CASSLSYAGGISTDTQYF.

CDR3 nucleotide sequence: TGTGCCAGCAGCCGGAACAGAAGCTCCTACGAGCAGTACTTC. Translating gives CASSRNRSSYEQYF. V usage is TRBV5-4 and J usage is TRBJ2-7; D unresolved. Germline V gene lookup returns CDR1 SGHNT and CDR2 YYREEE (reference sequence). The CDR3 loop spans 14 amino acids. V lost 4 bases to trimming and J lost 0 bases, with 11 bases between them.

The sample holds a few counts of this clonotype. The chain is built from TRBV27 and TRBJ2-6, with D hard to call. Germline V gives CDR1 MNHEY, CDR2 SMNVEV (reference sequence). The CDR3 spans 13 residues. Trimming took off 0 bases at V and 16 bases at J, with 13 bases between the two ends. For the CDR3, the DNA is TGTGCCAGCAGTTTATCGATAATGGCAGAGCTGACTTTC. It translates to CASSLSIMAELTF.

This clonotype has only a few counts. J is TRBJ2-7 and V is TRBV11-2; a weak D match, TRBD2 (6 bases). This CDR3 spans 16 amino acids. V was shortened by 1 base and J by 0 bases, with 13 bases between the two germline ends. CDR1 is SGHAT and CDR2 is FQNNGV in the germline V gene. The CDR3 bases are TGTGCCAGCAGCTTAGTCGGAGGGCCGAGCTCCTACGAGCAGTACTTC. Translating gives CASSLVGGPSSYEQYF.

The chain recombines TRBV27 with TRBJ2-1; D tentatively reads TRBD1 or TRBD2 (5 bases each). Germline lookup yields CDR1 MNHEY and CDR2 SMNVEV (reference sequence). The CDR3 is made up of 15 amino acids. V lost 5 bases to trimming and J lost 2 bases, with 13 bases between them. CDR3 protein: CASSRDLGAYNEQFF. For the CDR3, the DNA is TGTGCCAGCAGTCGGGACCTGGGGGCCTACAATGAGCAGTTCTTC.

The chain's CDR3 is CASMPKGLAEIYNEQFF. The CDR3 region has the DNA TGTGCCAGCATGCCCAAGGGGCTAGCGGAAATATACAATGAGCAGTTCTTC. V gene TRBV6-6 combines with J gene TRBJ2-1; 7 bases are a match to TRBD2. The J segment lost 4 bases and the V segment lost 7 bases, leaving 16 bases of the junction unmatched. Germline CDR1 MNHNY, CDR2 SVGAGI (reference sequence). The CDR3 consists of 17 residues.

The chain links TRBV19 to TRBJ2-3; D is perhaps TRBD2 (5 bases). This CDR3 region has 15 residues. Per germline, CDR1 LNHDA and CDR2 SQIVND (reference sequence). The V gene lost 3 bases and the J gene lost 0 bases, with 10 bases spanning the gap. This CDR3 is CASSISGSSTDTQYF. The CDR3 bases are TGTGCCAGTAGTATCAGCGGATCTAGCACAGATACGCAGTATTTT.

The chain links TRBV12-3 or TRBV12-4 to TRBJ2-4; D perhaps matches TRBD2 (5 bases). V was cut by 3 bases and J by 10 bases, with 16 bases left in between. This CDR3 is built from 14 residues. The CDR3 DNA reads as TGTGCCAGCAGTTTTGTAGGAGCGGATCATATTCAGTACTTC. Its protein is CASSFVGADHIQYF.

This clonotype was observed at least ten times. V and J are TRBV6-2 or TRBV6-3 and TRBJ1-1, with 8 bases identical to TRBD1. The CDR3 is made up of 16 amino acids. V lost 7 bases and J lost 5; bases outside the gene matches: 15. Per the germline V gene, CDR1 is MNHEY and CDR2 is SVGEGT. CDR3 DNA: TGTGCCAGCACCACCACGTCCGGACAGGGACCAACTGAAGCTTTCTTT. This codes for CASTTTSGQGPTEAFF.